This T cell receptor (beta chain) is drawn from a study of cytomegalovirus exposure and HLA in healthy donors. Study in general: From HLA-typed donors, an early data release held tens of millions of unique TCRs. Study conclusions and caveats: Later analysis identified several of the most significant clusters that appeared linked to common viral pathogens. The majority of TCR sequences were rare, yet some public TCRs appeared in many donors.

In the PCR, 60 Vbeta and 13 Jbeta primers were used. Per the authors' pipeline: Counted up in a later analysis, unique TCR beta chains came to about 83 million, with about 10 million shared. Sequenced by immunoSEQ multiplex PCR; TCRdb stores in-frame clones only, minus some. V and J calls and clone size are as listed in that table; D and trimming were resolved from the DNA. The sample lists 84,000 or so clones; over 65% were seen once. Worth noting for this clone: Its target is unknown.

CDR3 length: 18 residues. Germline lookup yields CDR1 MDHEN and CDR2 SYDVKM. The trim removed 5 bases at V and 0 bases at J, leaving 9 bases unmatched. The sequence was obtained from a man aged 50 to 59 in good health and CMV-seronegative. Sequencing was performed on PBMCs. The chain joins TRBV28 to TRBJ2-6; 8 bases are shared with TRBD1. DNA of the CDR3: TGTGCCAGCAGTCCCGCCACAGGGGGGAGCTCTGGGGCCAACGTCCTGACTTTC. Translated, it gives CASSPATGGSSGANVLTF.